This TCR beta chain was profiled in a study of cytomegalovirus exposure and HLA in healthy donors. Overall study results and limits: In a later analysis, productive TCRs from donors in an Asian-associated ancestry cluster reportedly carried fewer N-insertions than the cohort mean. Excluded: some indistinguishable V segments such as TRBV6-2 and TRBV6-3.

Those who donated were healthy bone marrow donors. Trimming left V 4 bases short and J 1 base short, with 5 bases between. The V gene's germline CDR1 is SGHNT and CDR2 YYREEE (reference sequence). The CDR3 consists of 13 residues. For this clone: Its antigen is still unknown.

PCR primers comprised 60 Vbeta and 13 Jbeta primers. The assay was immunoSEQ multiplex PCR, and TCRdb's table has in-frame clones only and misses some. The top ten clones hold approximately 9% of a sample with approximately 79,000 clones, around 70% of them seen once. This chain links TRBV5-4 with TRBJ2-2, with D perhaps matching TRBD1 (5 bases). What was sequenced was PBMCs. The sequence was obtained from a man between 35 and 55 years old in good health and CMV-seropositive. The CDR3 DNA reads TGTGCCAGCAGCACAGGGAACACCGGGGAGCTGTTTTTT. Residues: CASSTGNTGELFF.